The T cell receptor (beta chain) under discussion was sequenced for a study of blood T cell repertoires in COVID-19. Overall study context: PBMCs, B-cell-depleted T cells, or T cells were the source of the cDNA or gDNA that made up the material.

Sequencing used immunoSEQ multiplex PCR; TCRdb keeps in-frame clones, though not all of them. The sample has 100,000 to 150,000 clones, over 75% seen once. In germline, CDR1 is KGHSH, CDR2 LQKENI. CDR3 size: 14 residues. V was pared by 3 bases and J by 7 bases, with 15 bases between. The source material was peripheral blood. This TCR was sampled from a man older than 75 with active or convalescent COVID-19. The chain employs TRBV18 and TRBJ1-1; possibly TRBD1 for D (6 bases). In nucleotides, the CDR3 is TGTGCCAGCTCACCTCTCTACAGGGAGGGTGAAGCTTTCTTT. Protein sequence: CASSPLYREGEAFF.